The sequence of this T cell receptor beta chain was determined in a study of T cell repertoires in cytomegalovirus infection (dated by TCRdb to the late 2010s). About the study as a whole: The HLA type of each donor mattered for the analysis, because public TCR beta signatures pointed to carriage of CMV infection along with the matching HLA type. Points the paper makes about the study in general: In both this cohort and an independent 352-donor cohort, the cumulative frequency of public TCR beta family members distinguished carriers of CMV infection plus the relevant HLA type. The ex vivo response was dominated by HLA-C-restricted CMV-specific TCR beta clonotypes, which also provided the single most frequent clonotype in two of eight donors.

A distance of 15 bases separates the germline ends of V and J, which lose 3 bases and 3 bases respectively. Spanning cysteine to phenylalanine, the CDR3 consists of 16 amino acids. The entry retains the CDR3 DNA only, 48 bases that are in frame from base 1. As encoded in the germline V gene, CDR1 is MDHEN while CDR2 is SYDVKM. About this clonotype: What this receptor recognizes is not known. Per-nucleotide qualities are absent, and no much larger clonotype sits a single base away.

Instrument used: Illumina HiSeq 1500. The public reads were quality trimmed at Q25 with fastp and then assembled into clones with MiXCR by TCRdb, keeping productive beta chains. CDR3 protein duplicates are merged, each entry listing the most common genes and DNA. Here the sample has 250,000 to 300,000 distinct CDR3 sequences; over 20% occur a single time. Approximately 13% of the sample lies in the top ten. The TCR sequence derives from a human donor in good health (CMV status not recorded). Some clones in this sample may be carry-over from other donors' samples. The chain uses TRBV28 and TRBJ2-1; the D gene is perhaps TRBD2, on 5 matching bases. The specimen sequenced was PBMCs. The CDR3 reads CASSFLGGRGYNEQFF. The DNA sequence reads TGTGCCAGCAGTTTCCTGGGCGGTCGGGGCTACAATGAGCAGTTCTTC.